One TCR beta chain is described in this entry. Its antigen is undetermined. Trimming cost V 6 bases and J 3 bases; bases outside gene matches: 8. CDR1 is SNHLY, CDR2 FYNNEI, per germline. The CDR3 spans 15 residues. This entry belongs to a study of T cell responses to AZD1222 COVID-19 vaccine. Regarding the study as a whole: Reports indicate that nearly half of spike-specific TCRs are directed at unmutated variant regions. White British ancestry dominated among donors, who included more females, and clonal diversity was possibly underestimated.

TCRdb's copy holds only in-frame clones and misses some; the assay was immunoSEQ multiplex PCR. Here the sample spans roughly 100,000 clones, approximately 90% being singletons. The receptor was isolated from an adult in good health. V and J are TRBV2 and TRBJ2-1, with TRBD1 matching 7 bases. The material was peripheral blood, obtained on day 0 of AZD1222 vaccination. The DNA for the CDR3 is TGTGCCAGCAGCGAGGGACAGCAGGGCTACAATGAGCAGTTCTTC. This translates into CASSEGQQGYNEQFF. Looking up the rest from reference TRBV2 and TRBJ2-1 gives the full variable domain: EPEVTQTPSHQVTQMGQEVILRCVPISNHLYFYWYRQILGQKVEFLVSFYNNEISEKSEIFDDQFSVERPDGSNFTLKIRSTKLEDSAMYFCASSEGQQGYNEQFFGPGTRLTVL.